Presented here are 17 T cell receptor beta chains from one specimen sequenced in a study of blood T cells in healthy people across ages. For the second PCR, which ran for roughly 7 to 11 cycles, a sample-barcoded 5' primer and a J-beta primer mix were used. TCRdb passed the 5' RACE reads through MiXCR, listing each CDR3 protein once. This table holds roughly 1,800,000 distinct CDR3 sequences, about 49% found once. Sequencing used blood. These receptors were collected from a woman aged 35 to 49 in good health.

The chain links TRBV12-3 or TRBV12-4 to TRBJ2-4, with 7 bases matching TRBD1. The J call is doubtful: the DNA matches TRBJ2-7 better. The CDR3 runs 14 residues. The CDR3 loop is CASSGQAKPYEQYF. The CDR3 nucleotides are TGTGCCAGCAGTGGACAGGCGAAACCCTACGAGCAGTACTTC.

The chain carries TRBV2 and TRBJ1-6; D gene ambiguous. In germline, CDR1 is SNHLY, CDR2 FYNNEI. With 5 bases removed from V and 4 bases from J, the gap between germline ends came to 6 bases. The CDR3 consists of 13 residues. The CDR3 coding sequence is TGTGCCAGCAGTCAGATTTATAATTCACCCCTCCACTTT. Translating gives CASSQIYNSPLHF.

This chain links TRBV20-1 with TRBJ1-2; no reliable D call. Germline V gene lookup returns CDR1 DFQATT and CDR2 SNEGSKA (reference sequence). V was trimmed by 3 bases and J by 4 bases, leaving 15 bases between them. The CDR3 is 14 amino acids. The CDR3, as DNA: TGCAGTGCTAGCGACACCGCAAAAGGCTATGGCTACACCTTC. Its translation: CSASDTAKGYGYTF.

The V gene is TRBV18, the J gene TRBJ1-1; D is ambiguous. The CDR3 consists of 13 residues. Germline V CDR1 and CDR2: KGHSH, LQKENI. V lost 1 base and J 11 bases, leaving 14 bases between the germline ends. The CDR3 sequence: CASSPLATGDAFF. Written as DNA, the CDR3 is TGTGCCAGCTCACCACTCGCCACGGGAGATGCTTTCTTT.

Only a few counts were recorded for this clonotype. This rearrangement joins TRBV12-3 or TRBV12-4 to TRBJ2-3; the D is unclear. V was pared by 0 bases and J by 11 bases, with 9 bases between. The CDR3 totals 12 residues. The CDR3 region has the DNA TGTGCCAGCAGTTTAGCGCGGTCCCAGCAGTATTTT. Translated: CASSLARSQQYF.

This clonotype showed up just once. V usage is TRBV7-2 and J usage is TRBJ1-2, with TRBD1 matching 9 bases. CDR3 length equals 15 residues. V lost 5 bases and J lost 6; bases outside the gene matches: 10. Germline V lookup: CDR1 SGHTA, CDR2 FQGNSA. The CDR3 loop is CASSRDRGAANGYTF. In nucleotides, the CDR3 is TGTGCCAGCAGCCGCGACAGGGGGGCGGCCAATGGCTACACCTTC.

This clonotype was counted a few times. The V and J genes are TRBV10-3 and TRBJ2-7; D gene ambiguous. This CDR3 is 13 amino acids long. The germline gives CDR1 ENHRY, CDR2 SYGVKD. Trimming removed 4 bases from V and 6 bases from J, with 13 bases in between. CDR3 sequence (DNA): TGTGCCATCAGTGGGGAAAGCATCTCCGAGCAGTACTTC. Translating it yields CAISGESISEQYF.

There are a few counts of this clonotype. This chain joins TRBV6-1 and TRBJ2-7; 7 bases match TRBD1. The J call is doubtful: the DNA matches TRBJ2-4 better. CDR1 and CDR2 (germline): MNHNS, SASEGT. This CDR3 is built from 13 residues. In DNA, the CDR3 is TGTGCCAGCACACTGGACAGGCAAAACATTCAGTACTTC. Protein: CASTLDRQNIQYF.

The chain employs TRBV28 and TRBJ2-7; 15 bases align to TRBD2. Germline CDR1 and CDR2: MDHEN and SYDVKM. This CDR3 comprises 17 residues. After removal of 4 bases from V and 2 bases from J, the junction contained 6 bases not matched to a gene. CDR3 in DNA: TGTGCCAGCAGTTCGGGACTAGCGGGGGGCCCGCCCTACGAGCAGTACTTC. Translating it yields CASSSGLAGGPPYEQYF.

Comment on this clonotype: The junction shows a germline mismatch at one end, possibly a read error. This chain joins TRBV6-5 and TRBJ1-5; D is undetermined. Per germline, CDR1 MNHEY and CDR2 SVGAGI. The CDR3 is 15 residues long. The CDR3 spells CTSSYSYGPNQPQHF. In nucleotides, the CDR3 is TGTACCAGCAGTTACTCTTATGGACCAAATCAGCCCCAGCATTTT.

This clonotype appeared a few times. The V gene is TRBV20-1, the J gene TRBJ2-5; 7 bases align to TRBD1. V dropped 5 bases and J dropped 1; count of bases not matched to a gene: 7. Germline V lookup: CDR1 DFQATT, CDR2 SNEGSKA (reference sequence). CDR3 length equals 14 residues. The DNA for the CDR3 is TGCAGTGCTTCCCCGGGACAGTCCCAAGAGACCCAGTACTTC. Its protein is CSASPGQSQETQYF.

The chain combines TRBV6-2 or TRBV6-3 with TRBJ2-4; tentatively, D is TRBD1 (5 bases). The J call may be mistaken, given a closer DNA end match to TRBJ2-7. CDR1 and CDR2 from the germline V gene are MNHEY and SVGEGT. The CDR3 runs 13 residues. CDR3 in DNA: TGTGCCAGCAGTCGGACACCTCCCTACGAGCAGTACTTC. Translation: CASSRTPPYEQYF.

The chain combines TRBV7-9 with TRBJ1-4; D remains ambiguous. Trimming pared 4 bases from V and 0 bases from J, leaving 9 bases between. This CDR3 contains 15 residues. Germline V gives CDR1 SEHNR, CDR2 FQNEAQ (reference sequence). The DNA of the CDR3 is TGTGCCAGCAGCTCAAGGGAACCAACTAATGAAAAACTGTTTTTT. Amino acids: CASSSREPTNEKLFF.

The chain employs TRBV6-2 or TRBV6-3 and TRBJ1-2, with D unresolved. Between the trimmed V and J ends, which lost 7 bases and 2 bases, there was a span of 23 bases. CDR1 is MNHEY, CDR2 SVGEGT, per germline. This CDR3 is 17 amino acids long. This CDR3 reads CASKIGGPGMMNYGYTF. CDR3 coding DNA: TGTGCCAGCAAAATAGGAGGTCCAGGCATGATGAACTATGGCTACACCTTC.

The CDR3 reads CSARWTSGGSYEQYF. As DNA, the CDR3 is TGCAGTGCTAGGTGGACTAGCGGGGGCTCCTACGAGCAGTACTTC. This chain joins TRBV20-1 and TRBJ2-7; 13 bases are a match to TRBD2. V was clipped by 3 bases and J by 0 bases; unmatched bases: 2. The CDR3 totals 15 residues. In germline, CDR1 is DFQATT, CDR2 SNEGSKA (reference sequence).

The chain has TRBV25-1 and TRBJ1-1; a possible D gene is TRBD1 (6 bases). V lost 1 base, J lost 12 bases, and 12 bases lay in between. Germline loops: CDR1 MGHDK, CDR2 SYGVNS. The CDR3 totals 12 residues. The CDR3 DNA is TGTGCCAGCAGTGAATTAGGGGGTCTAACTTTCTTT. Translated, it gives CASSELGGLTFF.

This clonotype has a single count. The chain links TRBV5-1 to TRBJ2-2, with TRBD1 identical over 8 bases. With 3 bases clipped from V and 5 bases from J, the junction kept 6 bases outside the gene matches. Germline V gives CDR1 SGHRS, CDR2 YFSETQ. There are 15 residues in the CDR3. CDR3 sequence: CASSYGQGGTGELFF. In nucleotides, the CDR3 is TGCGCCAGCAGCTACGGACAGGGCGGGACCGGGGAGCTGTTTTTT.